The rows below give T cell receptor beta chains drawn from one sample of a study of pediatric ulcerative colitis. The assay was immunoSEQ multiplex PCR, and TCRdb's table has in-frame clones only and misses some. The table has roughly 54,000 clones, around 87% seen once. Input material: blood. The receptors originated from a boy aged 5-17 years who was a control in a study of pediatric ulcerative colitis. Each CDR3 is given with its conserved first and last residue. The D gene is left open where the match is weak. Rows may omit the clone size; those that give it use once, few, many or a size class.

CDR3 protein,CDR3 DNA,clone size,D gene,J gene,V gene
CATLRDGRGGTTGTEAFF,TGTGCCACCCTAAGAGACGGAAGGGGGGGTACTACGGGCACTGAAGCTTTCTTT,NA,NA,TRBJ1-1,TRBV5-4
CASSLDPSFPLHF,TGTGCCAGCAGCTTAGACCCTTCCTTCCCCCTCCACTTT,NA,NA,TRBJ1-6,TRBV11-2
CASSQLIRTGASRGGYTF,TGCGCCAGCAGCCAATTAATTCGGACAGGGGCTTCTAGGGGAGGCTACACCTTC,NA,TRBD1,TRBJ1-2,TRBV4-1
CASNRPGGLSTDTQYF,TGTGCCAGCAACCGACCGGGGGGCTTGAGCACAGATACGCAGTATTTT,NA,NA,TRBJ2-3,TRBV2
CASSQETGRGYGYTF,TGCGCCAGCAGCCAAGAAACGGGACGAGGCTATGGCTACACCTTC,NA,NA,TRBJ1-2,TRBV4-3
CASSVEELQGPTDTQYF,TGTGCCAGCAGCGTAGAAGAATTACAGGGTCCGACAGATACGCAGTATTTT,NA,NA,TRBJ2-3,TRBV9
CASRSRGLNTEAFF,TGCGCCAGCAGGTCACGGGGGTTGAACACTGAAGCTTTCTTT,NA,NA,TRBJ1-1,TRBV5-1
CASSQDAFRVTDTQYF,TGCGCCAGCAGCCAAGATGCTTTCCGTGTTACAGATACGCAGTATTTT,NA,NA,TRBJ2-3,TRBV4-1
CASSSGSSYNEQFF,TGTGCCAGTAGTAGCGGGAGCTCCTACAATGAGCAGTTCTTC,NA,TRBD2,TRBJ2-1,TRBV19
CATRRQRGDSYNEQFF,TGTGCCACCCGGCGTCAACGGGGGGACTCCTACAATGAGCAGTTCTTC,NA,TRBD2,TRBJ2-1,TRBV15
CASSSTQWDQADTQYF,TGTGCCAGCAGCTCCACGCAGTGGGATCAAGCAGATACGCAGTATTTT,NA,NA,TRBJ2-3,TRBV11-2
CASSESGPPDTEAFF,TGTGCCAGCAGTGAATCGGGGCCCCCGGACACTGAAGCTTTCTTT,NA,NA,TRBJ1-1,TRBV2
CASSPRTSGRWEGEQYF,TGTGCCAGCAGCCCACGGACTAGCGGGAGATGGGAGGGGGAGCAGTACTTC,NA,TRBD2,TRBJ2-7,TRBV9
CASGKGQGASGGYTF,TGTGCCAGCGGTAAAGGACAGGGGGCATCGGGCGGCTACACCTTC,NA,TRBD1,TRBJ1-2,TRBV28
CASSDTVAGGQDTQYF,TGTGCCAGCAGTGACACCGTAGCGGGGGGGCAAGATACGCAGTATTTT,NA,TRBD2,TRBJ2-3,TRBV6-4
CASKDRGTEAFF,TGTGCCAGTAAAGACCGAGGAACTGAAGCTTTCTTT,NA,NA,TRBJ1-1,TRBV19
CASSERAAGSNQPQHF,TGTGCCAGCAGTGAAAGGGCAGCGGGCAGCAATCAGCCCCAGCATTTT,few,NA,TRBJ1-5,TRBV2
CASSFPSTKAQYF,TGTGCCAGCAGTTTCCCCTCAACGAAAGCGCAGTACTTC,NA,NA,TRBJ2-7,TRBV28
CSVDLGGEQYF,TGCAGCGTTGATCTAGGAGGCGAGCAGTACTTC,NA,NA,TRBJ2-7,TRBV29-1
CASSSPRTESYEQYF,TGTGCCAGCAGTTCCCCCCGGACAGAAAGCTACGAGCAGTACTTC,NA,NA,TRBJ2-7,TRBV6-5
CASSPTGTGLQPQHF,TGCGCCAGCAGCCCCACCGGGACAGGGTTACAGCCCCAGCATTTT,NA,TRBD1,TRBJ1-5,TRBV5-1
CAWSRQGGNTIYF,TGTGCCTGGAGTCGCCAGGGAGGAAACACCATATATTTT,once,NA,TRBJ1-3,TRBV30
CASSARGQGAVDTQYF,TGTGCCAGCAGCGCCCGGGGACAGGGGGCTGTAGATACGCAGTATTTT,NA,TRBD1,TRBJ2-3,TRBV9
CSARGLYEQYF,TGCAGTGCTAGAGGTCTCTACGAGCAGTACTTC,NA,NA,TRBJ2-7,TRBV20-1
CASSESGTGSYNEQFF,TGTGCCAGCAGTGAGTCCGGGACAGGGTCCTACAATGAGCAGTTCTTC,NA,TRBD1,TRBJ2-1,TRBV6-4
CASSQDQWVTGMNGEAFF,TGCGCCAGCAGCCAAGATCAATGGGTGACAGGGATGAATGGTGAAGCTTTCTTT,NA,TRBD1,TRBJ1-1,TRBV4-3
CASSQHRGLIATNEKLFF,TGCGCCAGCAGCCAGCACAGGGGTCTAATTGCAACTAATGAAAAACTGTTTTTT,NA,TRBD1,TRBJ1-4,TRBV4-3
CASSSPGQGRRNGYTF,TGTGCCAGCAGTTCTCCAGGACAGGGACGTAGGAATGGCTACACCTTC,once,TRBD1,TRBJ1-2,TRBV27
CASSKGTGVGNTIYF,TGTGCCAGCAGTAAGGGGACAGGGGTTGGAAACACCATATATTTT,NA,TRBD1,TRBJ1-3,TRBV27
CASSYSVIGNTGELFF,TGTGCCAGCAGTTACTCCGTAATAGGGAACACCGGGGAGCTGTTTTTT,NA,NA,TRBJ2-2,TRBV6-5
CASNPWGEEPNQPQHF,TGTGCCAGCAATCCCTGGGGGGAGGAGCCTAATCAGCCCCAGCATTTT,NA,NA,TRBJ1-5,TRBV5-6
CASSAQGSKGYTF,TGTGCCAGCAGCGCACAGGGTTCGAAAGGCTACACCTTC,NA,NA,TRBJ1-2,TRBV7-8
CASSISAGGGNTIYF,TGTGCCAGCAGTATCTCGGCAGGGGGTGGAAACACCATATATTTT,NA,TRBD1,TRBJ1-3,TRBV25-1
CASSLALAGGTSTDTQYF,TGCGCCAGCAGCTTGGCCCTAGCGGGGGGGACTAGCACAGATACGCAGTATTTT,NA,TRBD2,TRBJ2-3,TRBV5-1
CASSTVLHNEQFF,TGTGCCAGCAGCACCGTTTTACACAATGAGCAGTTCTTC,NA,NA,TRBJ2-1,TRBV7-3
CASASDGHTEAFF,TGCGCCAGCGCTTCTGACGGACACACTGAAGCTTTCTTT,NA,NA,TRBJ1-1,TRBV5-1
CAWSVKGLIDTQYF,TGTGCCTGGAGTGTAAAGGGGTTAATAGATACGCAGTATTTT,NA,NA,TRBJ2-3,TRBV30
CASSSGTGDSGNTIYF,TGTGCCAGTAGTTCCGGGACAGGCGACTCTGGAAACACCATATATTTT,NA,TRBD1,TRBJ1-3,TRBV19
CASRGVGQPSEAFF,TGTGCCAGCAGAGGTGTCGGACAGCCATCCGAAGCTTTCTTT,NA,NA,TRBJ1-1,TRBV6-6
CASKGQGVPYYIGYTF,TGTGCCAGCAAAGGACAGGGGGTCCCATACTATATTGGCTACACCTTC,NA,TRBD1,TRBJ1-2,TRBV28
CASSWGSGVPSYEQYF,TGTGCCAGCAGTTGGGGTTCAGGGGTCCCTTCCTACGAGCAGTACTTC,once,NA,TRBJ2-7,TRBV28
CAWSKGGGEKLFF,TGTGCCTGGAGTAAAGGGGGCGGTGAAAAACTGTTTTTT,NA,TRBD1,TRBJ1-4,TRBV30
CASLFGAYGYTF,TGTGCCTCACTCTTTGGGGCCTATGGCTACACCTTC,few,NA,TRBJ1-2,TRBV2
CASSASGGAVNTEAFF,TGTGCCAGCAGCGCAAGTGGGGGAGCCGTGAACACTGAAGCTTTCTTT,NA,NA,TRBJ1-1,TRBV9
CASWGADLTGELFF,TGTGCCAGTTGGGGGGCAGATTTAACCGGGGAGCTGTTTTTT,NA,NA,TRBJ2-2,TRBV19
CASSRGTGELFF,TGTGCCAGCAGTAGAGGCACCGGGGAGCTGTTTTTT,NA,NA,TRBJ2-2,TRBV11-2
CASSVAGGQDTQYF,TGTGCCAGTAGTGTGGCGGGGGGTCAAGATACGCAGTATTTT,NA,TRBD2,TRBJ2-3,TRBV19
CASSNADRPNTEAFF,TGCGCCAGCAGCAACGCCGACAGGCCGAACACTGAAGCTTTCTTT,NA,NA,TRBJ1-1,TRBV10-1
CASSEQTGGNNEQFF,TGTGCCAGCAGTGAACAGACGGGAGGGAACAATGAGCAGTTCTTC,NA,TRBD2,TRBJ2-1,TRBV6-4
CASRDRPGENTEAFF,TGTGCCAGCAGAGACAGACCAGGGGAGAACACTGAAGCTTTCTTT,few,NA,TRBJ1-1,TRBV2
CASSSAGTWGQPQHF,TGTGCCAGCAGCTCAGCAGGGACTTGGGGTCAGCCCCAGCATTTT,NA,NA,TRBJ1-5,TRBV5-6
CASSAGALNQPQHF,TGTGCCAGCAGTGCAGGGGCTCTAAATCAGCCCCAGCATTTT,NA,NA,TRBJ1-5,TRBV25-1
CASSGPKGEAFF,TGCGCCAGCAGCGGGCCTAAGGGTGAAGCTTTCTTT,NA,NA,TRBJ1-1,TRBV5-1
CAISETSTVQDTQYF,TGTGCCATCAGTGAGACCTCTACGGTGCAAGATACGCAGTATTTT,once,NA,TRBJ2-3,TRBV10-3
CSAREVQGYTF,TGCAGTGCTAGAGAGGTTCAGGGCTACACCTTC,few,NA,TRBJ1-2,TRBV20-1